The sequence of this T cell receptor (beta chain) was determined in a study of blood T cell repertoires in COVID-19. TCRdb's table, derived via immunoSEQ multiplex PCR, lists solely in-frame clones and lacks some. The table records approximately 120,000 clones, around four fifths of them present only once. V was trimmed by 2 bases and J by 6 bases, leaving 9 bases between them. Germline CDR1 reads KGHSH; CDR2 reads LQKENI. The CDR3 is 13 amino acids. The sample taken for sequencing was peripheral blood. J is TRBJ2-3 and V is TRBV18; no clear D. The source is a woman aged 60-75 years with acute or convalescent COVID-19. The CDR3 DNA is TGTGCCAGCTCACCAGGCCCCGGGGATACGCAGTATTTT. Its protein is CASSPGPGDTQYF.